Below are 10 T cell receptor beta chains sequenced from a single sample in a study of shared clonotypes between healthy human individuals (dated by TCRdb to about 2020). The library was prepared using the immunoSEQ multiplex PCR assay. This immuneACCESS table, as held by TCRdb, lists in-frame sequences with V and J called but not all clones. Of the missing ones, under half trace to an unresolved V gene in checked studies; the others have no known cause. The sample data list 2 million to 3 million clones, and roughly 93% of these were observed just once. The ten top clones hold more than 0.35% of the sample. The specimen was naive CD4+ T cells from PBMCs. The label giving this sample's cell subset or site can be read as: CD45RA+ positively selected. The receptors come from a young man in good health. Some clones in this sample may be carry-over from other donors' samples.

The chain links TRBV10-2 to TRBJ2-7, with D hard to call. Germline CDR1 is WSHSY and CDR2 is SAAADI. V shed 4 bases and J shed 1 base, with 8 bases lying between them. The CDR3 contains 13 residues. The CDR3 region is CASSGGSSYEQYF. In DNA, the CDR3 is TGCGCCAGCAGTGGCGGTTCATCCTACGAGCAGTACTTC.

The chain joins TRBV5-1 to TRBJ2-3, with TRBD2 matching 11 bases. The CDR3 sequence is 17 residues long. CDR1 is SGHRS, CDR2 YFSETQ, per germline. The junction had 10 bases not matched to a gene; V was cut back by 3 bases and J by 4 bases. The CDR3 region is CASSWVAGGPGADTQYF. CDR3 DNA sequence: TGCGCCAGCAGCTGGGTAGCGGGAGGGCCCGGGGCAGATACGCAGTATTTT.

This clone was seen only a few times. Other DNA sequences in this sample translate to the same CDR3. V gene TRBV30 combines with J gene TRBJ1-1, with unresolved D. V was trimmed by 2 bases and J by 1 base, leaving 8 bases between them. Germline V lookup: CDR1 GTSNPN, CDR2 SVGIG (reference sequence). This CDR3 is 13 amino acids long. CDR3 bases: TGTGCCTGGAGTCGCCAGGCGAACACTGAAGCTTTCTTT. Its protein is CAWSRQANTEAFF.

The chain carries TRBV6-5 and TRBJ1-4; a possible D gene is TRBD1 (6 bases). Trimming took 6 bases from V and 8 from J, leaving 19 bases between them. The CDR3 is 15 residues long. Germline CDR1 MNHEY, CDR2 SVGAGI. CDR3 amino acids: CASRVNRERGEKLFF. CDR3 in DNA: TGTGCCAGCAGGGTGAACAGGGAGAGGGGCGAAAAACTGTTTTTT.

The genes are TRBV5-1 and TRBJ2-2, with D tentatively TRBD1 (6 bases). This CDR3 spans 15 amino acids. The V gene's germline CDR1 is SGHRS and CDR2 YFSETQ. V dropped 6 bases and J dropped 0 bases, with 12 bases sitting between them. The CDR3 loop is CASNIQGSNTGELFF. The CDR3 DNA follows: TGCGCCAGCAACATACAGGGATCGAACACCGGGGAGCTGTTTTTT.

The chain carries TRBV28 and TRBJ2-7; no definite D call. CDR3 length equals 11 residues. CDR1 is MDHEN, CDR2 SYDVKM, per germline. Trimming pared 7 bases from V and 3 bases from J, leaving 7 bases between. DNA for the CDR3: TGTGCCAGCACAACCCGCTACGAGCAGTACTTC. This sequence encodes CASTTRYEQYF.

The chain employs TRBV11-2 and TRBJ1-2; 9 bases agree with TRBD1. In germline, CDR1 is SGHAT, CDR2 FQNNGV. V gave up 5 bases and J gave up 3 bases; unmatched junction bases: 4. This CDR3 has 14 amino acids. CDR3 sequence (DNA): TGTGCCAGCAGCCTCCGACAGGGGGACTATGGCTACACCTTC. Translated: CASSLRQGDYGYTF.

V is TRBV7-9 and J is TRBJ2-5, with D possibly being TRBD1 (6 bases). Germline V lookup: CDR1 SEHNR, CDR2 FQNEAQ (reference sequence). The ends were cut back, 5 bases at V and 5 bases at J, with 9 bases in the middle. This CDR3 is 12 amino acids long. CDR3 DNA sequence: TGTGCCAGCAGCATCGACAGGGAGACCCAGTACTTC. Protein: CASSIDRETQYF.

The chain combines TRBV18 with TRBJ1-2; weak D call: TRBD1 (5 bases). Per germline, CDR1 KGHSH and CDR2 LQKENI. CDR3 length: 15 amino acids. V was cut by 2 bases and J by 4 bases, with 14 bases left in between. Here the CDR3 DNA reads TGTGCCAGCTCACCAGGGACCTCTATAAGCTATGGCTACACCTTC. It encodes CASSPGTSISYGYTF.

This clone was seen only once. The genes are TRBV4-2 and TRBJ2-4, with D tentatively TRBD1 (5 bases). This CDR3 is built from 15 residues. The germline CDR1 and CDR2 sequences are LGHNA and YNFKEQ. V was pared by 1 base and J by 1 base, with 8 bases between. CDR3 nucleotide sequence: TGTGCCAGCAGCCAAGTCCAGGGTGCCAAAAACATTCAGTACTTC. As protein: CASSQVQGAKNIQYF.